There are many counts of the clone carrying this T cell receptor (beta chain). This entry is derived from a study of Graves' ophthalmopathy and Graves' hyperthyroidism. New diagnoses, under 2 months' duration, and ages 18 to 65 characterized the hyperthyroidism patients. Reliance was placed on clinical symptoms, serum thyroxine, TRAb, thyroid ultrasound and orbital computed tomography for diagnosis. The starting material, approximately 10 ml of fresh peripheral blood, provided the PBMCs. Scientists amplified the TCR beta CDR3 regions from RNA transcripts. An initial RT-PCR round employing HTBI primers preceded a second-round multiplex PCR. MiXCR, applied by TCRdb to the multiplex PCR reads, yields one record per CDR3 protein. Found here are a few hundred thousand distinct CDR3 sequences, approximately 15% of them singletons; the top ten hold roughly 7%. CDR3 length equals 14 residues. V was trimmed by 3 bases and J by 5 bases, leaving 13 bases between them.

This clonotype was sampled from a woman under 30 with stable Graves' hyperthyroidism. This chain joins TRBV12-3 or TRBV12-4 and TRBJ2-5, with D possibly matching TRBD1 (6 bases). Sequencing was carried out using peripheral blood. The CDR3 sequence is CASSFEDSPETQYF. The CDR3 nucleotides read TGTGCCAGCAGTTTCGAGGACAGTCCGGAGACCCAGTACTTC.